This TCR beta chain was identified in a study of T cell repertoires in cytomegalovirus infection. About the research overall: CMV infection plus the matching HLA type was flagged by public TCR beta signatures. Study-level results: Carriers of CMV and the relevant HLA type were discriminated by public TCR beta frequency. HLA-C-restricted CMV clonotypes gave the most frequent clonotype in two of eight donors.

Remarks on this clonotype: What it binds is unknown.

Each CDR3 protein is one row after TCRdb ran MiXCR on the reads. The sample has 500,000 or so distinct CDR3 sequences, about 15% seen once; the top ten hold roughly 25%. The CDR3 runs to 15 residues. Germline V gene lookup returns CDR1 LNHDA and CDR2 SQIVND (reference sequence). The V gene lost 3 bases and the J gene lost 0 bases, with 12 bases spanning the gap. The sequencing sample was made of CD8+ T cells from PBMCs. The TCR originated in a human donor in good health (CMV status not recorded). Some clones in this sample may be carry-over from other donors' samples. This chain connects TRBV19 to TRBJ2-7; D is possibly TRBD2 (7 bases). CDR3 sequence: CASSMGGGSSYEQYF. The CDR3 DNA follows: TGTGCCAGTAGTATGGGCGGGGGCAGCTCCTACGAGCAGTACTTC.